This T cell receptor (beta chain) originates from a study of cytomegalovirus exposure and HLA in healthy donors. Study-level findings and limits: Some highly shared sequence variants likely arose as a pipeline artifact. Among donors in an Asian-associated ancestry cluster, a later analysis reportedly found fewer N-insertions than the approximately 670-donor mean.

Comments on this clone: The antigen remains unidentified.

Trimming left V 2 bases short and J 6 bases short, with 8 bases between. CDR1 and CDR2 from the germline V gene are SGHRS and YFSETQ. There are 13 residues in the CDR3. It was with 60 Vbeta and 13 Jbeta primers that the PCR ran. Sequenced by immunoSEQ multiplex PCR; TCRdb stores in-frame clones only, minus some. The sample comprises 95,000 to 150,000 clones, about three quarters of which are singletons, and around 4% rests with the top ten. This chain joins TRBV5-1 and TRBJ2-2; weak D call: TRBD2 (5 bases). The source material was PBMCs. The sequence came from a man aged 25 to 40 in good health and CMV-seronegative. The CDR3 sequence is CASSLLGAGELFF. In DNA form, the CDR3 reads TGCGCCAGCAGCTTACTAGGAGCCGGGGAGCTGTTTTTT.